Presented here are 3 T cell receptor beta chains from one specimen sequenced in a study of Tregs in tolerant kidney transplant recipients. The table came from immunoSEQ multiplex PCR; TCRdb's copy has only in-frame clones and leaves some out. There are approximately 260,000 clones in the sample; roughly 84% occur only once, and 0.5% to 0.65% lies in the top ten. The sequenced material came from CD4+ T cells from blood. These TCRs come from a human donor in good health.

The rearrangement uses TRBV2 and TRBJ2-3; the D gene is possibly TRBD1 (5 bases). The CDR3 consists of 13 residues. The V and J ends lost 6 bases and 3 bases respectively, with 10 bases between them. Germline-derived CDR1 and CDR2 are SNHLY and FYNNEI. The CDR3 DNA follows: TGTGCCAGCAGCCTAAGGGGTACAGATACGCAGTATTTT. This gives the protein CASSLRGTDTQYF.

The CDR3 region is CASSIKSGAITGYTF. CDR3 coding DNA: TGCGCCAGCAGCATTAAGTCTGGCGCGATCACTGGCTACACCTTC. This chain connects TRBV5-1 to TRBJ1-2; the D is unclear. This CDR3 is built from 15 residues. Germline loops: CDR1 SGHRS, CDR2 YFSETQ. The V end lost 4 bases, the J end lost 7 bases, and 20 bases lay between the germline ends.

This clone has only a few counts. Other DNA sequences from this sample encode an identical CDR3 as well. The V gene is TRBV9, the J gene TRBJ2-5; D ambiguous. The germline V gene has CDR1 SGDLS and CDR2 YYNGEE. V was clipped by 0 bases and J by 5 bases, with 2 bases between them. CDR3 length equals 11 residues. CDR3: CASSVDETQYF. In DNA form, the CDR3 reads TGTGCCAGCAGCGTAGACGAGACCCAGTACTTC.